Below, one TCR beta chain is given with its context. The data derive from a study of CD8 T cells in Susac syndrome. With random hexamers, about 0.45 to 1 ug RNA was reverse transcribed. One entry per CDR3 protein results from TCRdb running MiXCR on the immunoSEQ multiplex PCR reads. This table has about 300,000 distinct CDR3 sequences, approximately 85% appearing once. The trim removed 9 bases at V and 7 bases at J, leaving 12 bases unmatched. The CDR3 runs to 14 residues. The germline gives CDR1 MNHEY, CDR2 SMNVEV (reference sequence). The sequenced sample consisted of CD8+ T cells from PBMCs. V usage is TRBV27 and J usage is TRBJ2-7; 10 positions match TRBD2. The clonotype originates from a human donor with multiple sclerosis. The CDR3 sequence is CASTRAGGPGEQYF. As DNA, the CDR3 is TGTGCCAGTACCAGAGCGGGAGGGCCGGGTGAGCAGTACTTC.